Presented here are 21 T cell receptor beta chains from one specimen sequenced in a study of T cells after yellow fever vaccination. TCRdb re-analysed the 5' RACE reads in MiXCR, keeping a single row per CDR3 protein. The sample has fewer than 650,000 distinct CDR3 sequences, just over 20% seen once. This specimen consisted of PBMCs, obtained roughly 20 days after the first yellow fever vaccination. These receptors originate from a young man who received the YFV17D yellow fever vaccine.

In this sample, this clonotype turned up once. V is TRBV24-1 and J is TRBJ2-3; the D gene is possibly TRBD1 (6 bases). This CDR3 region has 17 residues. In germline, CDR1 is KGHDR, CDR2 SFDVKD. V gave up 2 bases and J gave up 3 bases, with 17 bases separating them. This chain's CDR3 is CATSDWGRQEATDTQYF. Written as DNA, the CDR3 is TGTGCCACCAGTGATTGGGGGCGGCAGGAGGCGACAGATACGCAGTATTTT.

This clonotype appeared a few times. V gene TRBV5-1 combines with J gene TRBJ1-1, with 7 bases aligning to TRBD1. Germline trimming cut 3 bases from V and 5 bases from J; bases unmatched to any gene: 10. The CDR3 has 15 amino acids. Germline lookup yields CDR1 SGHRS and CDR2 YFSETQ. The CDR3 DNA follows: TGCGCCAGCAGCTCCGCCACAGGGGATGGTACTGAAGCTTTCTTT. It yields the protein CASSSATGDGTEAFF.

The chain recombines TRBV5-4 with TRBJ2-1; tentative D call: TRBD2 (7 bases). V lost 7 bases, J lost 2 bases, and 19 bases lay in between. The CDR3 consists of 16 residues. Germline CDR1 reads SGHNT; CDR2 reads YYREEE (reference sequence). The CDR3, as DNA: TGTGCCAGCCACGGCGGGGGCTTAAATCCCTACAATGAGCAGTTCTTC. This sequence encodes CASHGGGLNPYNEQFF.

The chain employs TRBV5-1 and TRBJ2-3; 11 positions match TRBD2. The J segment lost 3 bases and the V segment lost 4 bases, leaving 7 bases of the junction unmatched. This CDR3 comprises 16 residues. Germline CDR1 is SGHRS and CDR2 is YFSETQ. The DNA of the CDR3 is TGCGCCAGCAGCGCCGAACTAGCGGGGGAGACAGATACGCAGTATTTT. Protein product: CASSAELAGETDTQYF.

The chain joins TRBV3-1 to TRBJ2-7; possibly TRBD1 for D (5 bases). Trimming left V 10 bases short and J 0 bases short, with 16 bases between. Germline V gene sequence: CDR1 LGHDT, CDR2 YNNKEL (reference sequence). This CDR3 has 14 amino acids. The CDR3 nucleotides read TGTGCCACAAAGGGCAGGGCGAGCTCCTACGAGCAGTACGTC. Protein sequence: CATKGRASSYEQYV.

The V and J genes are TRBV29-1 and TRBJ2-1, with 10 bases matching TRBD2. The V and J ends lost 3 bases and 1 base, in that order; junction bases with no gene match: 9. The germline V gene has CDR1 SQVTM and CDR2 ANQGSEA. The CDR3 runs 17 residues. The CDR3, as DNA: TGCAGCGTTGACGGTCTAGCGGGGGCCCCTTCCTACAATGAGCAGTTCTTC. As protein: CSVDGLAGAPSYNEQFF.

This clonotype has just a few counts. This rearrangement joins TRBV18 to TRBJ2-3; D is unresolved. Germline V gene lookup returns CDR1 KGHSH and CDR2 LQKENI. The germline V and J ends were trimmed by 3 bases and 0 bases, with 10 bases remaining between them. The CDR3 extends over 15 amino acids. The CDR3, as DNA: TGTGCCAGCTCACCTCTTGCCGATAGCACAGATACGCAGTATTTT. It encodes CASSPLADSTDTQYF.

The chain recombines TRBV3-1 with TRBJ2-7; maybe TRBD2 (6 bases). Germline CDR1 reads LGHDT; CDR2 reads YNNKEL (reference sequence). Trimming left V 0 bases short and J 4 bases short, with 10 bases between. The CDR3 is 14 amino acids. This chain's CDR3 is CASSQDFGTYEQYV. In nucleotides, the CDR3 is TGTGCCAGCAGCCAAGATTTTGGGACTTACGAGCAGTACGTC.

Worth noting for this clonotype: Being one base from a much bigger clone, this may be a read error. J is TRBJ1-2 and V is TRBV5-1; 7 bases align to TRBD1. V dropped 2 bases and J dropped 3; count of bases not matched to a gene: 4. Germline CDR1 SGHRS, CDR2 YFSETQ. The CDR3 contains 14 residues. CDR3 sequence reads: CASSFRDSYYGYTF. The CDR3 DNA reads TGCGCCAGCAGCTTCCGGGACAGCTACTATGGCTACACCTTC.

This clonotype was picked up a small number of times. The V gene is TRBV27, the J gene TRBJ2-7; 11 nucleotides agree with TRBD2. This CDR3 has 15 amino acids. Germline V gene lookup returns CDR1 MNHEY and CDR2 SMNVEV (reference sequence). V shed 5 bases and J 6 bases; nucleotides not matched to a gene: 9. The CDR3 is CASSPGASGGFEQYV. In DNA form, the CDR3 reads TGTGCCAGCAGTCCCGGGGCTAGCGGGGGGTTCGAGCAGTACGTC.

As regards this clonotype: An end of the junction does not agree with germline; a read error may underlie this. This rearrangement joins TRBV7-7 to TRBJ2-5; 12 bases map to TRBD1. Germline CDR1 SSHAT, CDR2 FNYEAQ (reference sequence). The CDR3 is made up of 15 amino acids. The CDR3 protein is CASSLGQGAYETQYF. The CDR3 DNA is TGTGCTAGCAGCTTGGGACAGGGGGCCTATGAGACCCAGTACTTC.

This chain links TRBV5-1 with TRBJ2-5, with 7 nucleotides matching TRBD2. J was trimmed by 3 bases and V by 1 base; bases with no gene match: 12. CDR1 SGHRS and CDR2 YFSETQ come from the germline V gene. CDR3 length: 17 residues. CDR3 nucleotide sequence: TGCGCCAGCAGCTTGAGCGGGATCGTCTTGTCTAAAGAGACCCAGTACTTC. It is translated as CASSLSGIVLSKETQYF. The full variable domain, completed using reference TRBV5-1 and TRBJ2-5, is KAGVTQTPRYLIKTRGQQVTLSCSPISGHRSVSWYQQTPGQGLQFLFEYFSETQRNKGNFPGRFSGRQFSNSRSEMNVSTLELGDSALYLCASSLSGIVLSKETQYFGPGTRLLVL.

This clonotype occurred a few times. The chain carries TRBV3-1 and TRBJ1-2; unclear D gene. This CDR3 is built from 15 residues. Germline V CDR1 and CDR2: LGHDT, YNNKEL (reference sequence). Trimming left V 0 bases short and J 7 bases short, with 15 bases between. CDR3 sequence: CASSQDRTGSSGYTF. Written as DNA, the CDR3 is TGTGCCAGCAGCCAAGATCGTACGGGGTCGAGTGGCTACACCTTC.

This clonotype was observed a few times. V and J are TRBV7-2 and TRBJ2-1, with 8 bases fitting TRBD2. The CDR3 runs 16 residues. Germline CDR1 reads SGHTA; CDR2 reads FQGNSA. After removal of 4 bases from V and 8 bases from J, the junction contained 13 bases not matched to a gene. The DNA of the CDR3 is TGTGCCAGCAGCTCCCCTTTATCGGGGGGGCCGGATGAGCAGTTCTTC. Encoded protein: CASSSPLSGGPDEQFF.

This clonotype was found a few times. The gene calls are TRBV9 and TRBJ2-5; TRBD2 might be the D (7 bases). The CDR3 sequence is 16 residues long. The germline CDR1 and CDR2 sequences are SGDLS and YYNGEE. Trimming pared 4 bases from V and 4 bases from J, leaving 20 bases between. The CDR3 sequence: CASSPRGGGRTETQYF. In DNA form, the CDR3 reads TGTGCCAGCAGCCCCAGGGGCGGGGGCCGGACAGAGACCCAGTACTTC.

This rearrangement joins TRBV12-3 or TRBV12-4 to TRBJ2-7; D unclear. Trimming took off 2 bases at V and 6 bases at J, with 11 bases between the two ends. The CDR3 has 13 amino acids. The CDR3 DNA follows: TGTGCCAGCAGTTTAACGCCGAAAGGCGAGCAGTACGTC. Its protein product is CASSLTPKGEQYV.

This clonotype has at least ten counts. CDR3 DNA: TGTGCCAGCAGCTCAGGAGATACGCAGTATTTT. Translating it yields CASSSGDTQYF. The J gene is TRBJ2-3, the V gene TRBV5-6; no reliable D call. CDR1 is SGHDT and CDR2 is YYEEEE in the germline V gene. V lost 3 bases, J lost 5 bases, and 4 bases lay in between. CDR3 length: 11 residues.

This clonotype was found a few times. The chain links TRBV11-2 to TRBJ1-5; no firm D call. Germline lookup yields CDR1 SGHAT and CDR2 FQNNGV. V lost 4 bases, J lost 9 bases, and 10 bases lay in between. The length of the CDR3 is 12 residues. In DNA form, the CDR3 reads TGTGCCAGCAGCTCCCGTTTAGGGCCCCAGCATTTT. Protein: CASSSRLGPQHF.

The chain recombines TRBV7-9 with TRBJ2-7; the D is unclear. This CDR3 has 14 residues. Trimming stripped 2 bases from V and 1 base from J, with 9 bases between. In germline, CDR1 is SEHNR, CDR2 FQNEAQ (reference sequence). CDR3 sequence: CASSLSLGSYEQYF. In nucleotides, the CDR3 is TGTGCCAGCAGCTTAAGTCTGGGATCCTACGAGCAGTACTTC.

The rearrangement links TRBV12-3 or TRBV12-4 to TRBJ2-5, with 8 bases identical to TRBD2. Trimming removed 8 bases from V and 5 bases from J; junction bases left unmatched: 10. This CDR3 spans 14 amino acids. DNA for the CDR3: TGTGCCAGCCTCTTTCGGGGGGGCCGGGAGACCCAGTACTTC. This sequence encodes CASLFRGGRETQYF.

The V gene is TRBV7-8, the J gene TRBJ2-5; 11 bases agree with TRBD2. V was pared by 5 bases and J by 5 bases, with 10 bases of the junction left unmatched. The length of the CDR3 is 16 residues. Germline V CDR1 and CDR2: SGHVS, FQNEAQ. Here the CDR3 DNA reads TGTGCCAGCAGCCCCGGCTTGACTAGCGGGGACGAGACCCAGTACTTC. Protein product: CASSPGLTSGDETQYF. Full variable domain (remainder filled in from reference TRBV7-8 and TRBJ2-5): GAGVSQSPRYKVAKRGQDVALRCDPISGHVSLFWYQQALGQGPEFLTYFQNEAQLDKSGLPSDRFFAERPEGSVSTLKIQRTQQEDSAVYLCASSPGLTSGDETQYFGPGTRLLVL.